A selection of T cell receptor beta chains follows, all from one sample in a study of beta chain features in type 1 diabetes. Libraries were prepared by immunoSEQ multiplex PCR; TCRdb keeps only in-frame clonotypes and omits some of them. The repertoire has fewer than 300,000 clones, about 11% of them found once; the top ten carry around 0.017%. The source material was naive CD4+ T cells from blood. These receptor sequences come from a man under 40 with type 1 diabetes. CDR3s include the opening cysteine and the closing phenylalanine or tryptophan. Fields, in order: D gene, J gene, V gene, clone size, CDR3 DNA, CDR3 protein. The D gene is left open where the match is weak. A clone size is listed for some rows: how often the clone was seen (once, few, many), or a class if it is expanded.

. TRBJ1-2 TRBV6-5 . TGTGCCAGCAGTTACTCGTCGGGACGGGGGAACTATGGCTACACCTTC CASSYSSGRGNYGYTF
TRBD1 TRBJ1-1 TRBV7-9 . TGTGCCAGCAGCCCCACAGGGGGCCACACTGAAGCTTTCTTT CASSPTGGHTEAFF
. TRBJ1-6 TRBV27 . TGTGCCAGCAGATCCAGGGTGTCACCCCTCCACTTT CASRSRVSPLHF
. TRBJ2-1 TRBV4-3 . TGCGCCAGCAGCATGAGGCCCCCTTTGGATGAGCAGTTCTTC CASSMRPPLDEQFF
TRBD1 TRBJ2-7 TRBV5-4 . TGTGCCAGCAGCCAGGGACAGGTTAGCTCCTACGAGCAGTACTTC CASSQGQVSSYEQYF
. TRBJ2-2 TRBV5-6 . TGTGCCAGCTGGACGGGGATTAACACCGGGGAGCTGTTTTTT CASWTGINTGELFF
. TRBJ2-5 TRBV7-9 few TGTGCCAGCAGCTTAGCGTTAAGCGCGGAAGAGACCCAGTACTTC CASSLALSAEETQYF
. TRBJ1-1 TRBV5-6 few TGTGCCAGCGTCTCGGCTTTCTTT CASVSAFF
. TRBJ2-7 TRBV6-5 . TGTGCCACCCTTGATTTCGGGACAAAATACGAGCAGTACTTC CATLDFGTKYEQYF
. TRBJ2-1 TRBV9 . TGTGCCAGCAGCGTGAGCGGTTCCTACAATGAGCAGTTCTTC CASSVSGSYNEQFF
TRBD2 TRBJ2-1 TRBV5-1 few TGCGCCAGCAGCTTGACTAGCGGGGCCTACAATGAGCAGTTCTTC CASSLTSGAYNEQFF
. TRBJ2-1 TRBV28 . TGTGCCAGCACCCAACTTGCCGATGAGCAGTTCTTC CASTQLADEQFF
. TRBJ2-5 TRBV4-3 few TGCGCCAGCAGCCCTCGACCAGGGAGGTCAGAGACCCAGTACTTC CASSPRPGRSETQYF
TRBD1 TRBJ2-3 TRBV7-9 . TGTGCCAGCGGCCAGGGGGCGGGTACGCAGTATTTT CASGQGAGTQYF
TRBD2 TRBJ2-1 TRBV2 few TGTGCCAGCAACTCATGGACTAGCGGGGTTACCAATGAGCAGTTCTTC CASNSWTSGVTNEQFF
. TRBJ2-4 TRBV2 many TGTGCCAGCCGGGGTAGTTCAAACATTCAGTACTTC CASRGSSNIQYF
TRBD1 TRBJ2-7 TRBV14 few TGTGCCAGCAGCCTGGGACAGATCTACGAGCAGTACTTC CASSLGQIYEQYF
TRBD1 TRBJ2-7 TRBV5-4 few TGTGCCAGCAGCTTGGACCGGGACAGGGGTGCCTACGAGCAGTACTTC CASSLDRDRGAYEQYF
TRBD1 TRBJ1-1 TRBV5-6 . TGTGCCAGCAGCTTGACAGGGGTCAGCACTGAAGCTTTCTTT CASSLTGVSTEAFF
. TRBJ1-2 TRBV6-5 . TGTGCCAGCAGTTTCGCCCGGGACACCATCTATGGCTACACCTTC CASSFARDTIYGYTF
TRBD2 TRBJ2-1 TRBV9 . TGTGCCAGCAGCGTCCCAACTAGCGGGGACTACAATGAGCAGTTCTTC CASSVPTSGDYNEQFF
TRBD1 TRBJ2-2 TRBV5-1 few TGCGCCAGCAGCGTACAGGGGGACACCGGGGAGCTGTTTTTT CASSVQGDTGELFF
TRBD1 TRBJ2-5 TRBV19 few TGTGCCAGTAGTAGAACAGGGGGCAGGGGAGAGACCCAGTACTTC CASSRTGGRGETQYF
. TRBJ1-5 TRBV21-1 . TGTGCCAGCAGCAAGGCAGCAGGGCCCCAGCCCCAGCATTTT CASSKAAGPQPQHF
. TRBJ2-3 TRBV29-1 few TGCAGCGTTGAGGTAGCGCCAGATACGCAGTATTTT CSVEVAPDTQYF
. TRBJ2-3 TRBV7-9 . TGTGCCAGCAGCTTAGGTCTGACAGATACGCAGTATTTT CASSLGLTDTQYF
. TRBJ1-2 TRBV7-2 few TGTGCCAGCAGCTTCCTCGGACAGCTTAACTATGGCTACACCTTC CASSFLGQLNYGYTF
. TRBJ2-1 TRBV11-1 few TGTGCCAGCAGCTCGGACAGCTACAATGAGCAGTTCTTC CASSSDSYNEQFF
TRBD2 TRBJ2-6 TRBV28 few TGTGCCAGCAGTAGACTAGCGGGGGGGTTCCTCTCTGGGGCCAACGTCCTGACTTTC CASSRLAGGFLSGANVLTF
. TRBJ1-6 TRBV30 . TGTGCCTGGAGTGGGGACACCTATAATTCACCCCTCCACTTT CAWSGDTYNSPLHF
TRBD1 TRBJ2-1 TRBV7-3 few TGTGCCAGCAGCTTATTCGGGACAGTCTATCAGAGCGAGCAGTTCTTC CASSLFGTVYQSEQFF
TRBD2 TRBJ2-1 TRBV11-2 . TGTGCCAGCAGCAGAGACCCCGCTAGCGGGGGGGCTTCCTACAATGAGCAGTTCTTC CASSRDPASGGASYNEQFF
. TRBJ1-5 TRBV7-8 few TGTGCCAGCAGTTCGACGGAGACTGATCAGCCCCAGCATTTT CASSSTETDQPQHF
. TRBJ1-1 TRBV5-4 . TGTGCCAGCAGCTTGCGCGACACTGAAGCTTTCTTT CASSLRDTEAFF
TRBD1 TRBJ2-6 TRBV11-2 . TGTGCCAGCAGCAGCTACAGGGGGCGGTTAGCTTCTGGGGCCAACGTCCTGACTTTC CASSSYRGRLASGANVLTF
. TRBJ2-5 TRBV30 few TGTGCCTGGAGTGGAGGAGGACTGAAGTACTTC CAWSGGGLKYF
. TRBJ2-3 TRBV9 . TGTGCCAGCAGCGTGCGGGGAGATACGCAGTATTTT CASSVRGDTQYF
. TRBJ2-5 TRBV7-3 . TGTGCCAGCAGCCACAGGGCCGGGGTCGGAGAGACCCAGTACTTC CASSHRAGVGETQYF
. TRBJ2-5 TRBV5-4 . TGTGCCAGCAGCTTGGGTGAGGTTAAGACCCAGTACTTC CASSLGEVKTQYF
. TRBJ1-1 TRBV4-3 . TGCGCCAGCAGCCTATCGACAGTAAACACTGAAGCTTTCTTT CASSLSTVNTEAFF
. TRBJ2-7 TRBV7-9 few TGTGCCAGCAGCTTGGAGGGCCCCTACGAGCAGTACTTC CASSLEGPYEQYF
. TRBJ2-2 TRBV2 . TGTGCCAGCATCCGAACCCCCGGGGTCACCGGGGAGCTGTTTTTT CASIRTPGVTGELFF
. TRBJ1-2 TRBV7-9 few TGTGCCAGCAGCTTGGGGCAGTCTTCTGGCTACACCTTC CASSLGQSSGYTF
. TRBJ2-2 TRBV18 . TGTGCCAGCTCAACAGGGACCGGGGAGCTGTTTTTT CASSTGTGELFF
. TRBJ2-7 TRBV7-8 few TGTGCCAGCAGCTGGGACACGACCTACGAGCAGTACTTC CASSWDTTYEQYF
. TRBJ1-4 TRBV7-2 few TGTGCCAGCACCCCGGGCGGGATTAATGAAAAACTGTTTTTT CASTPGGINEKLFF
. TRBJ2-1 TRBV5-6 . TGTGCCAGCAGCTTGGACCTTAGCAATGAGCAGTTCTTC CASSLDLSNEQFF
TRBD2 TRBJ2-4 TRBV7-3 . TGTGCCAGCAGCTTAATCCCCGCGGGGGTGGACATTCAGTACTTC CASSLIPAGVDIQYF
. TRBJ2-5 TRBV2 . TGTGCCAGCAGTGAAACAGAAGAGACCCAGTACTTC CASSETEETQYF
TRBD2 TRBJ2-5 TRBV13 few TGTGCCAGCAGCTTCGGGGGGGCTGAGACCCAGTACTTC CASSFGGAETQYF
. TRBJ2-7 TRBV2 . TGTGCCAGCAGTGTCGGGGGATCTTTGGCCTACGAGCAGTACTTC CASSVGGSLAYEQYF
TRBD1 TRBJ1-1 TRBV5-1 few TGCGCCAGCGCGGGACAGAGAAACACTGAAGCTTTCTTT CASAGQRNTEAFF
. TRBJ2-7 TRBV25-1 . TGTGCCAGCAGTGAATACCCCCCGGGGATGGGCGAGCAGTACTTC CASSEYPPGMGEQYF
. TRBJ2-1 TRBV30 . TGTGCCTGGGCCGAGGATTCCTACAATGAGCAGTTCTTC CAWAEDSYNEQFF
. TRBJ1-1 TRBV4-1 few TGCGCCAGCAGCAAAAGGGGCCGGAACACTGAAGCTTTCTTT CASSKRGRNTEAFF
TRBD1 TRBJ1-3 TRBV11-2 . TGTGCCAGCAGCGGGTGGGACAGCTCTGGAAACACCATATATTTT CASSGWDSSGNTIYF
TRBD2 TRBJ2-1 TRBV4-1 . TGCGCCAGCAGCCAAGATGAGGGACTAGCGGGGTTAGGGCAGTTCTTC CASSQDEGLAGLGQFF
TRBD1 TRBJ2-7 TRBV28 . TGTGCCAGCAGTTCACTGGGACAGCTCCACGAGCAGTACTTC CASSSLGQLHEQYF
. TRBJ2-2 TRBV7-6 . TGTGCCAGCACCATAAGGCGGGGGAACACCGGGGAGCTGTTTTTT CASTIRRGNTGELFF